The T cell receptor (beta chain) under discussion was sequenced for a study of cytotoxic CD8 clonotypes in ibrutinib-treated CLL. Study results and limitations: At progression, clonality fell back toward baseline after rising at ibrutinib response. Clonality measured at baseline exceeded age-matched healthy donors, tracking circulating CD8+ T-cell counts.

Worth noting for this clone: Its antigen remains unknown.

The repertoire was sequenced with immunoSEQ multiplex PCR; TCRdb's copy has only in-frame clones and lacks some. The sample has more than 85,000 clones, 60% to 80% seen once; the top ten hold just under 25%. The CDR3 extends over 16 amino acids. Deletions cut 5 bases from V and 1 base from J, with 18 bases between. In germline, CDR1 is MNHEY, CDR2 SMNVEV (reference sequence). This receptor was taken from a human donor with chronic lymphocytic leukemia. The gene calls are TRBV27 and TRBJ2-7; maybe TRBD1 (6 bases). The sample consisted of PBMCs, taken after 24 months of ibrutinib treatment. CDR3 loop: CASSHRAGSFSYEQYF. DNA of the CDR3: TGTGCCAGCAGTCACAGGGCAGGATCCTTTTCCTACGAGCAGTACTTC.